Presented here are 3 T cell receptor beta chains from one specimen sequenced in a study of blood T cells in healthy people across ages. It was with a sample-barcoded 5' primer and a J-beta primer mix that a second PCR of roughly 6 to 11 cycles was run. TCRdb reprocessed the 5' RACE reads via MiXCR and lists one record per CDR3 protein. Of roughly 1.4 million distinct CDR3 sequences in the sample, 59% were seen once. Sequencing input: blood. The source of these receptors is a man aged 18 to 29 in good health.

This clonotype was counted between two and nine times. The V gene is TRBV5-1, the J gene TRBJ2-1; TRBD1 or TRBD2 may be the D gene (5 bases each). V was shortened by 2 bases and J by 7 bases, with 19 bases between the two germline ends. CDR1 is SGHRS, CDR2 YFSETQ, per germline. CDR3 length equals 16 residues. Here the CDR3 reads CASSFTGTSPWNEQFF. In nucleotides, the CDR3 is TGCGCCAGCAGCTTCACCGGGACCTCGCCTTGGAATGAGCAGTTCTTC.

This clonotype occurred a few times. The rearrangement links TRBV27 to TRBJ1-2; 12 nucleotides agree with TRBD1. V dropped 0 bases and J dropped 7; count of bases not matched to a gene: 3. This CDR3 spans 15 amino acids. Germline CDR1 MNHEY, CDR2 SMNVEV (reference sequence). The CDR3 sequence: CASSLSGQGAFGYTF. CDR3 in DNA: TGTGCCAGCAGTTTATCGGGACAGGGGGCCTTTGGCTACACCTTC.

The V gene is TRBV7-9, the J gene TRBJ2-1; 12 bases line up with TRBD2. Gene TRBJ2-7 matches the end of the DNA better, so the J call may be wrong. Germline V gene sequence: CDR1 SEHNR, CDR2 FQNEAQ (reference sequence). The CDR3 is made up of 17 amino acids. The CDR3 coding sequence is TGTGCCAGCAGCCCCATAGGACTAGCGGGAAATAACAATGAGCAGTACTTC. Translating it yields CASSPIGLAGNNNEQYF.